This entry features one T cell receptor beta chain sequence. The antigen is not known. This sample is part of a study of T-cell memory formation after mild COVID-19. Study background: TCR clusters showed largely donor specificity. Study-level results: CD4+ clones that contracted lay mainly in CM and EM; CD8+ ones lay in EMRA.

CDR1 and CDR2 from the germline V gene are LNHNV and YYDKDF (reference sequence). Trimming shortened V by 3 bases and J by 9 bases, and 9 bases separated the two germline ends. The CDR3 is 13 amino acids. From 5'RACE with constant-segment primers came TCR alpha and TCR beta cDNA libraries that carried sample barcodes and UMIs. TCRdb recomputed calls from the 5' RACE reads with MiXCR, one row per CDR3 protein. The table includes approximately 300,000 distinct CDR3 sequences, more than 15% detected once. This sequence was found in a man in his late teens or twenties who had mild COVID-19 (a few samples of this study predate the infection). Cell type and time point are not known. The V and J genes are TRBV15 and TRBJ1-6; D gene uncertain. Source material: PBMCs or a T cell subset sorted from them (not recorded which). The CDR3 coding sequence is TGTGCCACCAGCAGCGCCGGTCTTTCACCCCTCCACTTT. Translated: CATSSAGLSPLHF.